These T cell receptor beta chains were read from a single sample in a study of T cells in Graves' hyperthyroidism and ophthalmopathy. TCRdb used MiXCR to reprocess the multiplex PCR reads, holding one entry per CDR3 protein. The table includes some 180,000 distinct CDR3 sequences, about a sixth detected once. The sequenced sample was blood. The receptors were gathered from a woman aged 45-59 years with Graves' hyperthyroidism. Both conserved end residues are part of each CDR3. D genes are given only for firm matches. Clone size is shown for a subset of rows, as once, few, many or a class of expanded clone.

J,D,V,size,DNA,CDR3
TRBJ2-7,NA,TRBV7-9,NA,TGTGCCAGCAGCTCCCAATATGGAAACGAGCAGTACTTC,CASSSQYGNEQYF
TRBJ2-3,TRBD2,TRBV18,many,TGTGCCAGCTCAGGACTAGCGGCAGACACAGATACGCAGTATTTT,CASSGLAADTDTQYF
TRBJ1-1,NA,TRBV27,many,TGTGCCAGCAGTCCACTTGACAATTTATTGTTTGAAGCTTTCTTT,CASSPLDNLLFEAFF
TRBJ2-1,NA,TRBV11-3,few,TGTGCCAGCAGCTTACGGGTTAGCGAGGGTGAGCAGTTCTTC,CASSLRVSEGEQFF
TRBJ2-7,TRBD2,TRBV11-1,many,TGTGCCAGCAGCTTAGAAGCGGGAGGGATTTACGAGCAGTACTTC,CASSLEAGGIYEQYF
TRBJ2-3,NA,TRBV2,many,TGTGCCAGCATCTACGGATTGGTCACGGCAGATACGCAGTATTTT,CASIYGLVTADTQYF
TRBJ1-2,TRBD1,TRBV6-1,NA,TGTGCCAGCAGGGGGACAGAAGGGAGAACTAACTATGGCTACACCTTC,CASRGTEGRTNYGYTF
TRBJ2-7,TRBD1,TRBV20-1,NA,TGCAGTGCTCCCGGGACAGGGGGTTACGAGCAGTACTTC,CSAPGTGGYEQYF
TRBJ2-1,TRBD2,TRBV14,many,TGTGCCAGCAGCCAAGATGATAGGACTAGCGGGAGTTCCTACAATGAGCAGTTCTTC,CASSQDDRTSGSSYNEQFF
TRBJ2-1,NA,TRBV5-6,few,TGTGCCAGCAGCTTGACATACGGAGGGCAGTTCTTC,CASSLTYGGQFF